Given below is one TCR beta chain in context. No antigen is known for it. CDR1 MNHNS and CDR2 SASEGT come from the germline V gene. This CDR3 region has 12 residues. The V and J ends lost 11 bases and 7 bases, in that order; junction bases with no gene match: 4. When replicate PCRs were run on sorted subsets, they used 200 ng DNA, about 30,000 T cell genomes. TCRdb keeps only in-frame clones here, not all; method: immunoSEQ multiplex PCR. The table records a few million clones, approximately 95% of them present only once. These data come from a study of shared clonotypes between healthy human individuals. Overall study results and limits: Generally, naive subsets came out with larger estimated richness than memory subsets.

The V call is TRBV6-1, the J call TRBJ2-7, with TRBD2 matching 14 bases. The specimen sequenced was naive CD4+ T cells from PBMCs. Indicated subset: CD45RA+ positively selected. This TCR came from a man aged 18 to 30 in good health. Some clones in this sample may be carry-over from other donors' samples. The CDR3 is CAGRTSGREQYF. CDR3 coding DNA: TGTGCCGGGCGGACTAGCGGGAGGGAGCAGTACTTC.